Listed below are T cell receptor beta chains from one sample, sequenced in a study of T cells in Graves' hyperthyroidism and ophthalmopathy. TCRdb independently ran MiXCR on the multiplex PCR reads; one entry per CDR3 protein. Among hundreds of thousands of distinct CDR3 sequences, 24% were seen once, and the ten largest hold about 10%. The sequenced material came from blood. These receptors originate from a woman aged 25 to 39 with Graves' ophthalmopathy. CDR3s include the opening cysteine and the closing phenylalanine or tryptophan. D genes are given only for firm matches. Rows may omit the clone size; those that give it use once, few, many or a size class.

NA	TRBJ2-7	TRBV14	few	TGTGCCAGCAGCCAAGAAATCGGGACACTTAACGCCTACGAGCAGTACTTC	CASSQEIGTLNAYEQYF
NA	TRBJ1-3	TRBV5-1	NA	TGCGCCAGCAGCCCTATCGGTGTCTCTGGAAACACTATATATTTT	CASSPIGVSGNTIYF
NA	TRBJ1-5	TRBV12-3/TRBV12-4	NA	TGTGCCAGCAGTTTAAGGACAAACAATCAGCCCCAGCATTTT	CASSLRTNNQPQHF
TRBD2	TRBJ2-7	TRBV30	many	TGTGCCTGCCAGGGCGGGAGCTACGAGCAGTACTTC	CACQGGSYEQYF
TRBD1	TRBJ1-1	TRBV5-1	many	TGTGCCAGCAGTTGGGGACAGGGCACTGAAGCTTTCTTT	CASSWGQGTEAFF
NA	TRBJ2-2	TRBV6-1	many	TGTGCCAGCGGGGCAGGGCACGGGGAGCTGTTTTTT	CASGAGHGELFF
NA	TRBJ2-5	TRBV5-1	NA	TGCGCCAGCAGCTTGGGGAACAGGGGAGGGGAGACCCAGTACTTC	CASSLGNRGGETQYF
NA	TRBJ1-1	TRBV3-1	NA	TGTGCCAGCAGCCAAGGGTGGGGGCAGGATAACACTGAAGCTTTCTTT	CASSQGWGQDNTEAFF
NA	TRBJ1-1	TRBV13	few	TGTGCCAGCGTTCGGAGCAGGTGGAACACTGAAGCTTTCTTT	CASVRSRWNTEAFF
NA	TRBJ2-7	TRBV12-5	NA	TGTGCTAGTGGTTTGGTAGGCGAGCAGTACTTC	CASGLVGEQYF
NA	TRBJ2-2	TRBV20-1	many	TGCAGTGCTCAAGACGGGTTCTCGAACACCGGGGAGCTGTTTTTT	CSAQDGFSNTGELFF